This paragraph reports one T cell receptor beta chain. Its antigen remains unidentified. One base away there is no much larger clone; base qualities are not given. The sample is drawn from a study of T-cell memory formation after mild COVID-19 (dated by TCRdb to 2020 to 2023). About the full investigation: TCR sequence clusters from the two donors were found to be largely donor specific. Longitudinal TCRalpha and TCRbeta repertoire sequencing tracked T-cell clones expanding and contracting after mild COVID-19 in a couple of donors. Two young, previously healthy adult volunteers made up the cohort, one male and one female. Results and caveats for the whole study, not just this receptor: The study covered only a couple of mild cases, and larger cohorts including severe cases with pre-infection samples were considered necessary. Contracting CD4+ clones turned up mainly in the CM and EM memory subsets, whereas EMRA was where CD8+ clones were enriched. From day 15 to 85, contracting clones showed balanced CD4/CD8 phenotypes, whereas a second wave of clones that expanded from day 15 to 37 leaned towards CD4+. SARS-CoV-2 specificity was not confirmed for the second-wave clones peaking on day 37. Some responding clones were detected in pre-infection memory, suggesting pre-existing cross-reactive memory T cells joined the SARS-CoV-2 response.

The germline V gene supplies CDR1 SNHLY and CDR2 FYNNEI. The CDR3 starts with the cysteine, ends with the phenylalanine, and has 15 residues. CDR3 DNA is the only sequence kept; it has 45 bases, read in frame from the first base. At the junction V is shortened by 7 bases and J by 1 base; bases outside the gene matches: 9. Ficoll-Paque density gradient centrifugation was used to isolate PBMCs. These reads were obtained on an Illumina NovaSeq 6000. TCRalpha and TCRbeta cDNA libraries were constructed by 5'RACE with constant-segment primers, with sample barcodes and unique molecular identifiers being introduced. RNA was extracted from every sample with Trizol reagent. Amplification of the libraries took two PCR steps, and the second step added a second sample barcode plus Illumina TruSeq adapters. Sequencing of libraries was performed on an Illumina NovaSeq with 2 x 150 bp paired-end reads. Per the authors' processing: Reads were demultiplexed and collapsed into UMI-guided consensus sequences with migec v1.2.7. Using mixcr v2.1.11, UMI consensuses were aligned to TRA and TRB V and J templates and then assembled into clonotypes. A clonotype was counted as expanded or contracted only if both edgeR and NoisET called the change significant, with noise models trained on biological replicates. For edgeR calls, the cutoffs were a false discovery rate-adjusted p below 0.01 and a log2 fold-change threshold of 1. As an exploratory analysis of dynamics, max-normalized trajectories of the 1000 most abundant clonotypes were examined by PCA with hierarchical clustering. Separately sequenced CD4+ and CD8+ repertoires were used to assign the CD4 or CD8 phenotype of responding clones. TCRdb trimmed public reads at Q25 via fastp, called clones via MiXCR and kept in-frame beta chains. Rows are combined by CDR3 protein, so each entry shows the most common genes and DNA. These V and J calls are TCRdb output, not the study's own analysis. The sample table contains 470,000 or so distinct CDR3 sequences; only one count was recorded for about 23% of them. The top ten constitute roughly an eighth of the sample.

The specimen sequenced was PBMCs or a T cell subset sorted from them (not recorded which). The origin of this receptor is an adult woman who had mild COVID-19 (a few samples of this study predate the infection). The sample titles of this study are shuffled in the database, so cell type and time point are left out; the donor was told from shared clones. The rearrangement combines TRBV2 with TRBJ2-5; the junction holds 7 bases that match TRBD1. The DNA reads as follows: TGTGCCAGCATTGTGACAGGGCTGGCCCAAGAGACCCAGTACTTC. It specifies CASIVTGLAQETQYF.